This T cell receptor beta chain was profiled in a study of PD-1 blockade in classical Hodgkin lymphoma. For the study at large: Patients were dosed intravenously with nivolumab at 3 mg/kg every 2 weeks. Findings and limits, study-wide: Although disease activity or prior therapy may be involved, causes of the repertoire differences remain undefined. Complete responders' diversity at baseline resembled that of newly diagnosed patients. Unlike CD8+ TCR diversity, which did not rise significantly by C4D1, CD4+ TCR diversity did.

The germline gives CDR1 SGHNT, CDR2 YYREEE (reference sequence). V lost 2 bases, J lost 1 base, and 6 bases lay in between. The CDR3 has 13 amino acids. Sequencing was performed with immunoSEQ multiplex PCR; in TCRdb, only in-frame clones are kept and a portion is missing. The data hold around 13,000 clones, with around 86% observed a single time. As concerns this clone: The target antigen is unknown.

Every single patient, without exception, relapsed after autologous stem cell transplantation, and brentuximab vedotin exposure varied. The material was peripheral blood mononuclear cells (PBMCs), obtained at baseline. V gene TRBV5-4 combines with J gene TRBJ1-1; unclear D gene. This TCR derives from a human donor with classical Hodgkin lymphoma. The CDR3 sequence is CASSFTENTEAFF. The CDR3 DNA follows: TGTGCCAGCAGCTTCACAGAGAACACTGAAGCTTTCTTT.